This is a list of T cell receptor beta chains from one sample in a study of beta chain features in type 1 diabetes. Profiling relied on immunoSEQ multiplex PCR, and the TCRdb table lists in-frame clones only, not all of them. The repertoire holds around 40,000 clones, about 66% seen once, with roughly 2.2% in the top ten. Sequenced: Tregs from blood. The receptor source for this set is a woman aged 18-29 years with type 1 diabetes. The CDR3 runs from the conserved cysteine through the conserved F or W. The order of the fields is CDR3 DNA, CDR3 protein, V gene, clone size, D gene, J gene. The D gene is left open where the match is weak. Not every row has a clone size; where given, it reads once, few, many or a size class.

DNA: TGTGCCAGCAGCCCAGTCGCGGGGGCAAGGCTGTTTTTT
CDR3: CASSPVAGARLFF
V: TRBV11-2
size: few
D: -
J: TRBJ2-2

DNA: TGCGCCAGCAGCTTTCAGGGACAGGGAGGCGGGGAGCTGTTTTTT
CDR3: CASSFQGQGGGELFF
V: TRBV5-1
size: -
D: TRBD1
J: TRBJ2-2

DNA: TGTGCCAGCAGCTTCACCAGAACTCAGCCCCAGCATTTT
CDR3: CASSFTRTQPQHF
V: TRBV7-2
size: -
D: -
J: TRBJ1-5

DNA: TGCGCCAGCAGCTCGGGGGACGGAGAGCGACTGTTTTTT
CDR3: CASSSGDGERLFF
V: TRBV5-1
size: -
D: -
J: TRBJ1-4

DNA: TGTGCCAGCAGCGACAGGGTCACAGATACGCAGTATTTT
CDR3: CASSDRVTDTQYF
V: TRBV25-1
size: few
D: TRBD1
J: TRBJ2-3

DNA: TGCGCCAGCAGCTTGGCCGGGACAGATACGCAGTATTTT
CDR3: CASSLAGTDTQYF
V: TRBV5-1
size: few
D: -
J: TRBJ2-3

DNA: TGCAGCGTTGAGATGGGGGCCTCCTACAATGAGCAGTTCTTC
CDR3: CSVEMGASYNEQFF
V: TRBV29-1
size: -
D: -
J: TRBJ2-1

DNA: TGTGCCAGCAGCCAAGTCCTGGACCGGGGTGAGCAGTTCTTC
CDR3: CASSQVLDRGEQFF
V: TRBV4-2
size: -
D: -
J: TRBJ2-1

DNA: TGTGCCAGCACCGTAGCCATGAACACTGAAGCTTTCTTT
CDR3: CASTVAMNTEAFF
V: TRBV5-6
size: -
D: -
J: TRBJ1-1

DNA: TGTGCCAGCTCCACACTAGCGCCGGAGTCCTACAATGAGCGGTTCTTC
CDR3: CASSTLAPESYNERFF
V: TRBV18
size: once
D: TRBD2
J: TRBJ2-1

DNA: TGTGCCAGCAGCTTCTTAGCGGGACTCGGCACAGATACGCAGTATTTT
CDR3: CASSFLAGLGTDTQYF
V: TRBV5-4
size: few
D: TRBD2
J: TRBJ2-3

DNA: TGTGCCAGCAGCCTAGGGAGTTACAATGAGCAGTTCTTC
CDR3: CASSLGSYNEQFF
V: TRBV7-8
size: -
D: -
J: TRBJ2-1

DNA: TGTGCCAGCAGCCAGGGGGGAGACACTGAAGCTTTCTTT
CDR3: CASSQGGDTEAFF
V: TRBV11-3
size: few
D: TRBD1
J: TRBJ1-1

DNA: TGTGCCAGTAGCAACAGGGGCCTTGAAGCTTTCTTT
CDR3: CASSNRGLEAFF
V: TRBV19
size: few
D: TRBD1
J: TRBJ1-1

DNA: TGTGCCAGCAGCACCGCTACGACTAGCGGGAGTGTCAATGAGCAGTTCTTC
CDR3: CASSTATTSGSVNEQFF
V: TRBV7-9
size: -
D: TRBD2
J: TRBJ2-1

DNA: TGTGCCAGCAGTTCCCCAGGCGAGACCCAGTACTTC
CDR3: CASSSPGETQYF
V: TRBV27
size: -
D: -
J: TRBJ2-5

DNA: TGTGCCAGCAGTGGAACTGACAGGGGGCGGTACTTC
CDR3: CASSGTDRGRYF
V: TRBV6-6
size: once
D: TRBD1
J: TRBJ2-7

DNA: TGTGCCAGCAGCCCTAGCGGGAGAGGCTACGAGCAGTACTTC
CDR3: CASSPSGRGYEQYF
V: TRBV7-8
size: -
D: TRBD2
J: TRBJ2-7

DNA: TGTGCCAGCAGCTTGATGAGGGACTCCTATGGCTACACCTTC
CDR3: CASSLMRDSYGYTF
V: TRBV5-8
size: -
D: -
J: TRBJ1-2

DNA: TGTGCCAGCAGCCCGTTGACAGCGGGAGTCACCTACGAGCAGTACTTC
CDR3: CASSPLTAGVTYEQYF
V: TRBV7-9
size: few
D: TRBD2
J: TRBJ2-7

DNA: TGCGCCAGCAGCTTGGAGGGACAGGCTGGGGCCAACGTCCTGACTTTC
CDR3: CASSLEGQAGANVLTF
V: TRBV5-1
size: -
D: TRBD1
J: TRBJ2-6

DNA: TGTGCCAGCCGGACAGGGGTTTCCTACGAGCAGTACTTC
CDR3: CASRTGVSYEQYF
V: TRBV7-2
size: few
D: TRBD1
J: TRBJ2-7

DNA: TGTGCCAGCAGTTTCGTAGGGGGGACTACACCCTACGAGCAGTACTTC
CDR3: CASSFVGGTTPYEQYF
V: TRBV28
size: few
D: -
J: TRBJ2-7

DNA: TGTGCCAGCAGTACCCACGGGGATCAGTACGAGCAGTACTTC
CDR3: CASSTHGDQYEQYF
V: TRBV7-2
size: -
D: -
J: TRBJ2-7

DNA: TGTGCCAGCAGCCCCCGACAGCGCTCCATGAACACTGAAGCTTTCTTT
CDR3: CASSPRQRSMNTEAFF
V: TRBV7-9
size: -
D: -
J: TRBJ1-1

DNA: TGTGCCAGCAGTTACTCGAGGGACAATGAGCAGTTCTTC
CDR3: CASSYSRDNEQFF
V: TRBV6-5
size: -
D: -
J: TRBJ2-1

DNA: TGCGCCAGCAGCCAAGTAGCCAGCACAGATACGCAGTATTTT
CDR3: CASSQVASTDTQYF
V: TRBV4-3
size: -
D: -
J: TRBJ2-3

DNA: TGCAGCGTTGCCGGACAGGCCGCCTACAATGAGCAGTTCTTC
CDR3: CSVAGQAAYNEQFF
V: TRBV29-1
size: -
D: TRBD1
J: TRBJ2-1

DNA: TGTGCCAGCACCTCTCAGGGGAGAGAGACCCAGTACTTC
CDR3: CASTSQGRETQYF
V: TRBV5-6
size: few
D: -
J: TRBJ2-5

DNA: TGCGCCAGCAGCCAAGAGGTCCAAGGGGGCACTGAAGCTTTCTTT
CDR3: CASSQEVQGGTEAFF
V: TRBV4-1
size: few
D: -
J: TRBJ1-1

DNA: TGTGCCAGCAGCGGTTACGGGACAGGGAATGAAAAACTGTTTTTT
CDR3: CASSGYGTGNEKLFF
V: TRBV7-9
size: -
D: TRBD1
J: TRBJ1-4

DNA: TGTGCCTGGGAAAAGACCCTTCGGGATGAGCAGTTCTTC
CDR3: CAWEKTLRDEQFF
V: TRBV30
size: -
D: -
J: TRBJ2-1

DNA: TGCGCCAGCAGCTTGTTGGAGATGCCCCATGGCTACACCTTC
CDR3: CASSLLEMPHGYTF
V: TRBV5-1
size: -
D: -
J: TRBJ1-2

DNA: TGTGCCAGCAGCTTAATGACAGTTCCCGATTTCTTT
CDR3: CASSLMTVPDFF
V: TRBV7-2
size: -
D: -
J: TRBJ1-1

DNA: TGTGCCAGCAGCTCGCAGGTCTCGAACACTGAAGCTTTCTTT
CDR3: CASSSQVSNTEAFF
V: TRBV7-9
size: -
D: -
J: TRBJ1-1

DNA: TGTGCCAGCAGGCCCGGGGGGGGGAACTATGGCTACACCTTC
CDR3: CASRPGGGNYGYTF
V: TRBV27
size: -
D: -
J: TRBJ1-2

DNA: TGCGCCAGCAGCTCCACCGGTGGTTGGAACACTGAAGCTTTCTTT
CDR3: CASSSTGGWNTEAFF
V: TRBV5-1
size: -
D: -
J: TRBJ1-1

DNA: TGTGCCAGCAGGCTAGCGGGAGGGGGGCCAGATACGCAGTATTTT
CDR3: CASRLAGGGPDTQYF
V: TRBV5-4
size: few
D: TRBD2
J: TRBJ2-3

DNA: TGTGCCAGCAGCCTACGGACAGGTTCCTACGAGCAGTACTTC
CDR3: CASSLRTGSYEQYF
V: TRBV11-1
size: few
D: TRBD1
J: TRBJ2-7

DNA: TGTGCCAGCAGCCGGGACCCGAATGGCGGGAACAATGAGCAGTTCTTC
CDR3: CASSRDPNGGNNEQFF
V: TRBV4-2
size: -
D: -
J: TRBJ2-1

DNA: TGTGCCAGCAGGGGACAGGGGTCCAATGAGCAGTTCTTC
CDR3: CASRGQGSNEQFF
V: TRBV2
size: -
D: TRBD1
J: TRBJ2-1

DNA: TGTGCCAGCAGTGCGGACAGGGGGGGGAACGAGCAGTACTTC
CDR3: CASSADRGGNEQYF
V: TRBV6-1
size: few
D: TRBD1
J: TRBJ2-7

DNA: TGTGCCAGCAGCCTTAATTACGAGCAGTACTTC
CDR3: CASSLNYEQYF
V: TRBV7-9
size: -
D: -
J: TRBJ2-7

DNA: TGTGCCAGCTCACCTTTGACTGCCTACGAGCAGTACTTC
CDR3: CASSPLTAYEQYF
V: TRBV18
size: -
D: -
J: TRBJ2-7

DNA: TGTGCCAGCAGCTTAGCGCTAATTCAGCCCCAGCATTTT
CDR3: CASSLALIQPQHF
V: TRBV7-2
size: once
D: -
J: TRBJ1-5

DNA: TGTGCCAGCAGCAAAAGGGAGATTCCCTACGAGCAGTACTTC
CDR3: CASSKREIPYEQYF
V: TRBV7-9
size: -
D: -
J: TRBJ2-7

DNA: TGCGCCAGCAGCAGGGGCACTGAAGCTTTCTTT
CDR3: CASSRGTEAFF
V: TRBV4-1
size: once
D: -
J: TRBJ1-1

DNA: TGTGCCAGCAGTATCCTTGACAGCTACTCCTACAATGAGCAGTTCTTC
CDR3: CASSILDSYSYNEQFF
V: TRBV27
size: -
D: -
J: TRBJ2-1

DNA: TGTGCCAGCAGTCCGACCGGGGACTACGAGCAGTACTTC
CDR3: CASSPTGDYEQYF
V: TRBV28
size: once
D: -
J: TRBJ2-7

DNA: TGTGCCACCTTAGCGGGAGTACTAGCCAAAAACATTCAGTACTTC
CDR3: CATLAGVLAKNIQYF
V: TRBV6-1
size: -
D: TRBD2
J: TRBJ2-4

DNA: TGTGCCAGCAGTGATCCCCCAAATCTACGGCCCCAGCATTTT
CDR3: CASSDPPNLRPQHF
V: TRBV6-1
size: -
D: -
J: TRBJ1-5

DNA: TGTGCCAGCACCTCCGCGGGAGGTGGTAATGAGCAGTTCTTC
CDR3: CASTSAGGGNEQFF
V: TRBV6-5
size: -
D: TRBD2
J: TRBJ2-1

DNA: TGTGCCAGCAGCTTTCCGGGACTAGCGGATCAAGAGACCCAGTACTTC
CDR3: CASSFPGLADQETQYF
V: TRBV7-2
size: -
D: TRBD2
J: TRBJ2-5

DNA: TGCGCCAGCAGTCCTGGGGAGGAGACCCAGTACTTC
CDR3: CASSPGEETQYF
V: TRBV5-1
size: -
D: -
J: TRBJ2-5

DNA: TGTGCCAGCAGCACCCCCGTGGAGGGCGAGCAGTACTTC
CDR3: CASSTPVEGEQYF
V: TRBV5-4
size: -
D: -
J: TRBJ2-7

DNA: TGTGCCAGCGCGAGGCAAGGAGAGACCCAGTACTTC
CDR3: CASARQGETQYF
V: TRBV7-9
size: few
D: -
J: TRBJ2-5

DNA: TGTGCCAGCAGCTTAGGCTCCTACGAGCAGTACTTC
CDR3: CASSLGSYEQYF
V: TRBV7-2
size: -
D: -
J: TRBJ2-7

DNA: TGTGCCAGCAGCGGACTGCGAGGGGAGCAGTTCTTC
CDR3: CASSGLRGEQFF
V: TRBV6-5
size: -
D: -
J: TRBJ2-1

DNA: TGCGCCAGCAGCCGTCAGGGGCCAGATACGCAGTATTTT
CDR3: CASSRQGPDTQYF
V: TRBV5-1
size: -
D: -
J: TRBJ2-3